The 29 T cell receptor beta chains below were found in one sample sequenced in a study of blood T cells in healthy people across ages. Primed by a sample-barcoded 5' primer and a J-beta primer mix, a second PCR proceeded for roughly 6 to 12 cycles. One entry per CDR3 protein, called by TCRdb with MiXCR from the 5' RACE reads. The table includes roughly 2 million distinct CDR3 sequences, roughly 50% detected once. Sequencing input: blood. The receptors stem from a woman between 40 and 55 years old in good health.

V and J are TRBV12-3 or TRBV12-4 and TRBJ1-2; 9 bases match TRBD1. This CDR3 is built from 14 residues. V shed 7 bases and J 6 bases; nucleotides not matched to a gene: 9. CDR3 sequence (DNA): TGTGCCAGCACCCCAGGGACAGGGTTTAATGGCTACACCTTC. Its protein is CASTPGTGFNGYTF.

This rearrangement joins TRBV6-5 to TRBJ1-1, with 10 bases matching TRBD1. In germline, CDR1 is MNHEY, CDR2 SVGAGI. V was clipped by 6 bases and J by 4 bases; unmatched bases: 5. This CDR3 has 14 amino acids. DNA of the CDR3: TGTGCCAGCAGGACAGGGGGCGTTCGCACTGAAGCTTTCTTT. It codes for CASRTGGVRTEAFF.

This clonotype has a handful of counts. The chain employs TRBV12-3 or TRBV12-4 and TRBJ2-3; D is unresolved. The CDR3 loop spans 14 amino acids. V lost 5 bases and J lost 5, with 14 bases in between. CDR3 bases: TGTGCCAGCAGTCCCCAGACCCCCCAAGATACGCAGTATTTT. It specifies CASSPQTPQDTQYF.

This clonotype was counted a few times. V and J are TRBV28 and TRBJ2-3; D may be TRBD1 (6 bases). Trimming removed 8 bases at V and 3 bases at J, with 18 bases between. CDR3 length equals 15 residues. The germline V gene has CDR1 MDHEN and CDR2 SYDVKM. CDR3 amino acids: CASYSMRGGTDTQYF. DNA for the CDR3: TGTGCCAGCTATTCAATGAGAGGGGGAACAGATACGCAGTATTTT.

This chain uses TRBV27 with TRBJ2-4; 9 positions match TRBD2. The V segment lost 3 bases and the J segment 7 bases; nucleotides outside the gene matches: 7. The CDR3 extends over 15 amino acids. CDR1 is MNHEY, CDR2 SMNVEV, per germline (reference sequence). The CDR3 DNA is TGTGCCAGCAGTTTGGGCGGGGGGGTGTCGAACATTCAGTACTTC. Translating gives CASSLGGGVSNIQYF.

This clonotype was counted many times. The chain links TRBV27 to TRBJ1-2; tentative D call: TRBD1 (5 bases). The V end was cut by 5 bases, the J end by 8 bases, with 24 bases between. Germline V gene data show CDR1 as MNHEY and CDR2 as SMNVEV (reference sequence). The CDR3 has 16 amino acids. CDR3 residues: CASSLNPPGQGGGYTF. The CDR3 DNA reads TGTGCCAGCAGTCTAAACCCGCCGGGGCAGGGCGGGGGCTACACCTTC.

Details on this clonotype: Its ends do not fully match the called genes, so a read error is possible. The chain couples TRBV3-1 to TRBJ2-1; 8 nucleotides match TRBD1. Looked up from germline, CDR1 is LGHDT and CDR2 is YNNKEL (reference sequence). The CDR3 sequence is 21 residues long. This chain's CDR3 is CASSQEEPFFEDRASYNEQFF. Written as DNA, the CDR3 is TGTGCCAGCAGCCAAGAAGAGCCATTCTTCGAGGACAGGGCTTCCTACAATGAACAGTTCTTC.

With respect to this clonotype: An end of the junction does not agree with germline; a read error may underlie this. This chain connects TRBV7-3 to TRBJ2-1; the match to TRBD2 covers 7 bases. Germline CDR1 reads SGHTA; CDR2 reads FQGTGA. The CDR3 has 15 residues. The CDR3 loop is CAGSLNTGGNNEQFF. CDR3 DNA sequence: TGTGCCGGCAGCTTAAACACGGGGGGAAACAATGAGCAGTTCTTC.

This rearrangement joins TRBV6-5 to TRBJ2-5, with 7 bases identical to TRBD1. The V gene's germline CDR1 is MNHEY and CDR2 SVGAGI. The CDR3 is made up of 15 amino acids. The V segment lost 4 bases and the J segment 11 bases; nucleotides outside the gene matches: 16. DNA for the CDR3: TGTGCCAGCAGTTCCTGGGACAGCGAGAACAATGAGCAGTACTTC. Translation gives CASSSWDSENNEQYF.

This chain uses TRBV7-2 with TRBJ2-1; 15 bases line up with TRBD2. Germline-derived CDR1 and CDR2 are SGHTA and FQGNSA. The CDR3 runs 16 residues. J lost 6 bases, V lost 5 bases, and 5 bases had no gene match. The CDR3 spells CASSGGLAGGPNEQFF. The CDR3 region has the DNA TGTGCCAGCAGCGGCGGACTAGCGGGGGGGCCCAATGAGCAGTTCTTC.

The chain couples TRBV11-2 to TRBJ2-7; tentative D call: TRBD1 (5 bases). The ends were cut back, 8 bases at V and 2 bases at J, with 16 bases in the middle. The CDR3 sequence is 14 residues long. CDR1 and CDR2 from the germline V gene are SGHAT and FQNNGV. CDR3 in amino acids: CASPPRTGTYEQYF. The CDR3, as DNA: TGTGCCAGCCCTCCCCGTACAGGCACCTACGAGCAGTACTTC. Supplemented by reference TRBV11-2 and TRBJ2-7, the full variable domain reads EAGVAQSPRYKIIEKRQSVAFWCNPISGHATLYWYQQILGQGPKLLIQFQNNGVVDDSQLPKDRFSAERLKGVDSTLKIQPAKLEDSAVYLCASPPRTGTYEQYFGPGTRLTVT.

The chain recombines TRBV5-1 with TRBJ1-2, with D possibly TRBD1 on 6 matching bases. Per the germline V gene, CDR1 is SGHRS and CDR2 is YFSETQ. V lost 0 bases and J lost 4, with 13 bases in between. CDR3 size: 15 residues. The CDR3 loop reads CASSLEQGNRYGYTF. The CDR3 nucleotides are TGCGCCAGCAGCTTGGAACAGGGTAACCGCTATGGCTACACCTTC.

This sequence joins TRBV18 and TRBJ2-4; D may be TRBD1 (5 bases). Trimming pared 6 bases from V and 5 bases from J, leaving 11 bases between. Germline loops: CDR1 KGHSH, CDR2 LQKENI. The CDR3 has 13 residues. The CDR3 bases are TGTGCCAGCTCCAGTCAGGGCCAAAACATTCAGTACTTC. Residues: CASSSQGQNIQYF.

The chain is built from TRBV5-1 and TRBJ2-7; 8 bases line up with TRBD1. The assigned J gene may be wrong: the sequence end matches TRBJ2-5 better. Germline CDR1 is SGHRS and CDR2 is YFSETQ. The CDR3 is 16 amino acids. The CDR3 bases are TGCGCCAGCAGCTTGGTCAGTGGGACAGGTCAAGAGACCCAGTACTTC. Residues: CASSLVSGTGQETQYF.

This clonotype was seen more than once but under ten times. V and J are TRBV25-1 and TRBJ1-2, with no clear D. V was cut by 4 bases and J by 13 bases, with 13 bases left in between. Germline CDR1 is MGHDK and CDR2 is SYGVNS. This CDR3 spans 11 amino acids. The CDR3 sequence: CASSGVGSCTF. The CDR3 DNA is TGTGCCAGCAGTGGGGTAGGAAGCTGCACCTTC.

CDR3 DNA sequence: TGTGCCAGCAGTTTGTATTCTAGGCAGGGACCCAAAAACATTCAGTACTTC. It encodes CASSLYSRQGPKNIQYF. The chain has TRBV28 and TRBJ2-4; either TRBD1 or TRBD2 may fit D (5 bases each). Trimming removed 3 bases at V and 2 bases at J, with 17 bases between. CDR3 size: 17 residues. Per the germline V gene, CDR1 is MDHEN and CDR2 is SYDVKM.

Worth noting for this clonotype: A junction end diverges from the germline sequence, so it may reflect a read error. This chain connects TRBV12-3 or TRBV12-4 to TRBJ1-2; no definite D call. The CDR3 is 17 amino acids. CDR3 sequence (DNA): TGTGCCAGCAGTAACCTTCGATCTCATCTCTTTAACTGTGGCTACACCTTC. Protein sequence: CASSNLRSHLFNCGYTF.

This clonotype was seen a handful of times. The chain has TRBV4-1 and TRBJ1-5; D call uncertain. Germline assignment: CDR1 MGHRA and CDR2 YSYEKL. The V end lost 1 base, the J end lost 7 bases, and 14 bases lay between the germline ends. The CDR3 extends over 15 amino acids. Here the CDR3 DNA reads TGCGCCAGCAGCCAAGCGGGGAGTTCCGGCCAGCCCCAGCATTTT. Protein product: CASSQAGSSGQPQHF.

The CDR3 region has the DNA TGTGCCAGCGCGGCAGGGGGACTCTACACCTTC. It codes for CASAAGGLYTF. J is TRBJ1-2 and V is TRBV7-8, with 7 bases lining up with TRBD1. The germline gives CDR1 SGHVS, CDR2 FQNEAQ. This CDR3 is built from 11 residues. V shed 8 bases, J shed 10 bases, and the junction held 7 bases outside the gene matches.

The chain combines TRBV15 with TRBJ2-1, with D perhaps TRBD1 or TRBD2 (5 bases each). Trimming took off 1 base at V and 13 bases at J, with 17 bases between the two ends. There are 14 residues in the CDR3. Germline V gene data show CDR1 as LNHNV and CDR2 as YYDKDF (reference sequence). CDR3 nucleotide sequence: TGTGCCACCAGCAGAGGTGGGGACGCAGAGACCCAGTTCTTC. It specifies CATSRGGDAETQFF. Drawing the rest from reference TRBV15 and TRBJ2-1, the complete variable domain is DAMVIQNPRYQVTQFGKPVTLSCSQTLNHNVMYWYQQKSSQAPKLLFHYYDKDFNNEADTPDNFQSRRPNTSFCFLDIRSPGLGDTAMYLCATSRGGDAETQFFGPGTRLTVL.

The V call is TRBV6-2 or TRBV6-3, the J call TRBJ2-1, with D perhaps matching TRBD2 (5 bases). V lost 6 bases and J 2 bases, leaving 17 bases between the germline ends. The CDR3 covers 16 residues. The germline V gene has CDR1 MNHEY and CDR2 SVGEGT. Written as DNA, the CDR3 is TGTGCCAGCAGATCGGCGGGTGAGAGTGCCTACAATGAGCAGTTCTTC. This translates into CASRSAGESAYNEQFF.

V is TRBV24-1 and J is TRBJ2-5; no clear D gene. The ends were cut back, 5 bases at V and 5 bases at J, with 14 bases in the middle. This CDR3 is built from 14 residues. Per germline, CDR1 KGHDR and CDR2 SFDVKD. The CDR3 DNA is TGTGCCACCAGTGGGAGCACGGCCGGGGAGACCCAGTACTTC. It yields the protein CATSGSTAGETQYF.

V usage is TRBV9 and J usage is TRBJ1-6; 7 bases are a match to TRBD1. The V segment lost 4 bases and the J segment 10 bases; nucleotides outside the gene matches: 8. This CDR3 is built from 14 residues. Germline V CDR1 and CDR2: SGDLS, YYNGEE. The CDR3, as DNA: TGTGCCAGCAGCATCCGACAGGGAGACTCACCCCTCCACTTT. Its translation: CASSIRQGDSPLHF.

The chain recombines TRBV4-2 with TRBJ1-2; D gene unclear. This CDR3 is built from 15 residues. V lost 2 bases to trimming and J lost 6 bases, with 16 bases between them. The V gene's germline CDR1 is LGHNA and CDR2 YNFKEQ. Here the CDR3 reads CASSQQASRINGYTF. The CDR3 DNA is TGTGCCAGCAGCCAACAGGCCAGCCGTATCAATGGCTACACCTTC.

CDR3 loop: CSATPAGVDTQYF. The CDR3 DNA follows: TGCAGTGCTACGCCAGCGGGGGTGGATACGCAGTATTTT. The chain recombines TRBV20-1 with TRBJ2-3; 8 bases are a match to TRBD2. The CDR3 is made up of 13 amino acids. CDR1 and CDR2 (germline): DFQATT, SNEGSKA (reference sequence). V gave up 4 bases and J gave up 6 bases; unmatched junction bases: 6.

The V and J genes are TRBV6-5 and TRBJ1-5; no reliable D call. Germline V gene sequence: CDR1 MNHEY, CDR2 SVGAGI. V was clipped by 2 bases and J by 1 base, with 3 bases between them. The CDR3 has 13 residues. The CDR3 here is CASSYRSNQPQHF. CDR3 nucleotides: TGTGCCAGCAGTTACCGCAGCAATCAGCCCCAGCATTTT.

The chain has TRBV5-1 and TRBJ2-3, with D tentatively TRBD2 (5 bases). In germline, CDR1 is SGHRS, CDR2 YFSETQ. The CDR3 extends over 13 amino acids. Trimming stripped 6 bases from V and 3 bases from J, with 11 bases between. Here the CDR3 reads CASTRDGTDTQYF. CDR3 in DNA: TGCGCCAGCACGAGGGATGGGACAGATACGCAGTATTTT.

This clonotype has a handful of counts. This chain links TRBV7-2 with TRBJ2-4; 7 bases match TRBD1. Matching the DNA end better, TRBJ2-7 makes the J call doubtful. This CDR3 contains 14 residues. CDR1 and CDR2 from the germline V gene are SGHTA and FQGNSA. The CDR3 region has the DNA TGTGCCAGCAGCCCCACGACAGGGTCCGACGAGCAGTACTTC. Protein product: CASSPTTGSDEQYF.

Points on this clonotype: One end of the junction is discordant with germline, which a read error may explain. This rearrangement joins TRBV20-1 to TRBJ2-4, with 8 bases that match TRBD2. Gene TRBJ2-7 matches the end of the DNA better, so the J call may be wrong. The CDR3 extends over 16 amino acids. Per germline, CDR1 DFQATT and CDR2 SNEGSKA (reference sequence). CDR3 in amino acids: CSAGDFARLAGREQYF. The CDR3 nucleotides read TGCAGTGCTGGAGATTTTGCCAGGCTAGCGGGTCGCGAGCAGTACTTC.